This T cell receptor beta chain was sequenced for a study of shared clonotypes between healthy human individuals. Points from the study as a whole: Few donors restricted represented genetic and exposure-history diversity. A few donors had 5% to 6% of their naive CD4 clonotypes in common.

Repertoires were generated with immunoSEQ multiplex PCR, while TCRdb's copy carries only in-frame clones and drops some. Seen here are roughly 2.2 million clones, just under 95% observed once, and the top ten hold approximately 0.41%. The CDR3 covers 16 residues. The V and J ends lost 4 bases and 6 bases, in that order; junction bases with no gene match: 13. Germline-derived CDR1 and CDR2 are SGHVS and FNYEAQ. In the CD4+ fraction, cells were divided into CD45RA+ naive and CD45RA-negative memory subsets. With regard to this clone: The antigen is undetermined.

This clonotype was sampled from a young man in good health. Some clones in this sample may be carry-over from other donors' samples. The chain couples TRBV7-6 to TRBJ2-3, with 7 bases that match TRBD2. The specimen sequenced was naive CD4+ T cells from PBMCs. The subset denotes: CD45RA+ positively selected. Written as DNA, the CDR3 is TGTGCCAGCAGCTCCTCCGGGACTAACTTCTTGGATACGCAGTATTTT. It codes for CASSSSGTNFLDTQYF.